This T cell receptor beta chain originates from a study of blood T cell repertoires in COVID-19. Overall study context: Acute and convalescent COVID-19 specimens originated in the United States, Italy and Spain. The analysed material was cDNA or gDNA that came from T cells, B-cell-depleted T cells, or PBMCs.

In the source study's methods: Scientists estimated how many nucleated cells there were by amplifying reference gene primers. Sequenced by immunoSEQ multiplex PCR; TCRdb stores in-frame clones only, minus some. From that table come the V and J calls and clone size; the DNA was used to work out D and trimming. The table has fewer than 350,000 clones, roughly nine tenths seen once. Seattle's enrolled individuals joined amid active infection and were then monitored longitudinally. Looked up from germline, CDR1 is LNHNV and CDR2 is YYDKDF (reference sequence). V dropped 5 bases and J dropped 5 bases, with 8 bases sitting between them. CDR3 length: 12 amino acids.

Material for sequencing was peripheral blood. This TCR came from a woman aged 30 to 39 with COVID-19, enrolled during active disease. V usage is TRBV15 and J usage is TRBJ2-3, with D maybe TRBD1 (6 bases). The DNA of the CDR3 is TGTGCCACCAGCGAACAGGGAGATACGCAGTATTTT. It is translated as CATSEQGDTQYF.